Below are 2 T cell receptor beta chains sequenced from a single sample in a study of blood T cell repertoires in COVID-19 (TCRdb year 2020). The library relied on the immunoSEQ multiplex PCR assay. TCRdb retrieved this table from immuneACCESS and kept in-frame rearrangements only. Not all clones are present; in checked studies, unresolved V genes account for under half, and no reason is known for the remainder. This sample lists just under 45,000 clones; 80% to 90% were detected once. 1% to 1.5% of the sample rests with the top ten. The specimen sequenced was peripheral blood. The receptor source for this set is a woman in her thirties or forties with acute or convalescent COVID-19.

The rearrangement uses TRBV30 and TRBJ2-2, with 9 bases matching TRBD2. Trimming at V came to 3 bases and at J to 7 bases, leaving 3 bases not matched to a gene. Germline values: CDR1 GTSNPN, CDR2 SVGIG (reference sequence). The CDR3 has 13 residues. The CDR3 DNA reads as TGTGCCTGGAGGGCTAGCGGGGACGGGGAGCTGTTTTTT. This codes for CAWRASGDGELFF.

CDR3 sequence (DNA): TGTGCCAGTAGTCCGCGGACTAGCGGGAGGAATGAGCAGTTCTTC. Amino acid sequence: CASSPRTSGRNEQFF. The rearrangement joins TRBV19 to TRBJ2-1, with TRBD2 matching 14 bases. V lost 5 bases to trimming and J lost 7 bases; unmatched junction nucleotides: 4. The CDR3 has 15 amino acids. In germline, CDR1 is LNHDA, CDR2 SQIVND (reference sequence).